This TCR beta chain was sequenced in a study of cytomegalovirus exposure and HLA in healthy donors. The CDR3 consists of 13 residues. Germline V gene lookup returns CDR1 SQVTM and CDR2 ANQGSEA. As to this clone: Its antigen remains unknown.

The PCR employed 60 Vbeta primers together with 13 Jbeta primers. The method was immunoSEQ multiplex PCR; TCRdb's version includes in-frame clones alone and lacks a portion of them. The sample consists of 140,000 to 150,000 clones, around 80% of them appearing once. Study-level points and caveats: With DRB1 most and HLA-C fewest, TCR association rates differed between HLA loci in a later analysis.

The sequencing sample was made of PBMCs. This sequence originates from a woman aged 40 to 50 in good health and CMV-seropositive. The chain carries TRBV29-1 and TRBJ2-5; 13 positions match TRBD2. The end of the DNA aligns better with TRBJ2-7, so the J call may be wrong. In DNA, the CDR3 is TGCAGCGCCCGGACTAGCGGGAGCTACGAGCAGTACTTC. Translation: CSARTSGSYEQYF.